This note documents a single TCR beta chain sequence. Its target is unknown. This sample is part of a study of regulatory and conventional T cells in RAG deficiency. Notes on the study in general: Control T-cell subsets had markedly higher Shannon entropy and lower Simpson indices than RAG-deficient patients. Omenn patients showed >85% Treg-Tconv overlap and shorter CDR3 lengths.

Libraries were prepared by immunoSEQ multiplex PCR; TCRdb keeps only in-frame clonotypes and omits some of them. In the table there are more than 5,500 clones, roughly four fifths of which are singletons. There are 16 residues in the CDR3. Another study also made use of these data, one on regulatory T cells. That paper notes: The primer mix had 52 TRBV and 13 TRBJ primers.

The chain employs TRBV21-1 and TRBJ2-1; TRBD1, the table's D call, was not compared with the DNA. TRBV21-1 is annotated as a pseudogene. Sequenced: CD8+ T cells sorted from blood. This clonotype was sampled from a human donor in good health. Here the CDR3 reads CASSKARGQGCNEQFF. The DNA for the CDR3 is TGTGCCAGCAGCAAAGCACGAGGACAGGGGTGCAATGAGCAGTTCTTC.